These T cell receptor beta chains were read from a single sample in a study of T cell responses to AZD1222 COVID-19 vaccine. The assay was immunoSEQ multiplex PCR, and TCRdb's table has in-frame clones only and misses some. The sample comprises approximately 100,000 clones, around nine tenths of which are singletons, and less than 5% rests with the top ten. The material was peripheral blood, obtained 28 days after the second AZD1222 dose. The origin of the receptors is an adult who received the AZD1222 COVID-19 vaccine. The CDR3 runs from the conserved cysteine through the conserved F or W. D genes are given only for firm matches. Clone sizes are given selectively: once, few, many, or a class where the clone is expanded.

.,.,TRBJ2-3,TRBV11-2,CASSFTRAAGPTQYF,TGTGCCAGCAGCTTCACTCGAGCCGCTGGCCCTACGCAGTATTTT
.,.,TRBJ1-1,TRBV19,CASSPQRGRPQNTEAFF,TGTGCCAGTAGTCCGCAGCGAGGACGTCCACAGAACACTGAAGCTTTCTTT
.,.,TRBJ2-6,TRBV7-6,CASSFASSGANVLTF,TGTGCCAGCAGCTTTGCAAGCTCTGGGGCCAACGTCCTGACTTTC
.,.,TRBJ2-1,TRBV14,CASSLIGRNNEQFF,TGTGCCAGCAGCCTTATAGGACGGAACAATGAGCAGTTCTTC
TRBD2,few,TRBJ2-1,TRBV6-6,CASSLSGTSGGGEQFF,TGTGCCAGCAGTTTGTCCGGGACTAGCGGGGGTGGTGAGCAGTTCTTC
TRBD1,few,TRBJ1-4,TRBV25-1,CASSRTGRGEKLFF,TGTGCCAGCAGTAGGACAGGGCGAGGAGAAAAACTGTTTTTT
TRBD1,.,TRBJ2-3,TRBV4-1,CASRGQGSVGTDTQYF,TGCGCCAGCAGGGGACAGGGGTCGGTTGGCACAGATACGCAGTATTTT
.,.,TRBJ2-5,TRBV5-4,CASSLYQETQYF,TGTGCCAGCAGCTTGTACCAAGAGACCCAGTACTTC
.,medium-sized,TRBJ1-4,TRBV7-9,CASSPVVNEKLFF,TGTGCCAGCAGCCCCGTCGTGAATGAAAAACTGTTTTTT
.,.,TRBJ1-1,TRBV7-8,CASIRDTGPTEAFF,TGTGCCAGCATCCGGGACACGGGCCCAACTGAAGCTTTCTTT
.,.,TRBJ1-4,TRBV13,CASSPLGGEKLFF,TGTGCCAGCAGCCCTTTGGGGGGGGAAAAACTGTTTTTT
TRBD2,.,TRBJ2-1,TRBV2,CASSEMGLAGDYNEQFF,TGTGCCAGCAGTGAAATGGGACTAGCGGGGGATTACAATGAGCAGTTCTTC
.,.,TRBJ2-7,TRBV7-2,CASSSPSSYEQYF,TGTGCCAGCAGCTCTCCCAGTTCCTACGAGCAGTACTTC
.,.,TRBJ1-2,TRBV11-2,CASSPRTGNYGYTF,TGTGCCAGCAGCCCGCGGACCGGGAACTATGGCTACACCTTC
.,.,TRBJ1-4,TRBV19,CASSTKKGRGEEKLFF,TGTGCCAGTAGTACAAAGAAGGGCCGAGGCGAGGAAAAACTGTTTTTT
.,.,TRBJ1-3,TRBV2,CASSESQSGNTIYF,TGTGCCAGCAGTGAATCCCAGTCTGGAAACACCATATATTTT
.,.,TRBJ1-3,TRBV6-5,CASSYARQFSGNTIYF,TGTGCCAGCAGTTACGCCCGACAGTTCTCTGGAAACACCATATATTTT
.,.,TRBJ2-2,TRBV5-1,CASSLGPRWTGELFF,TGCGCCAGCAGCTTGGGACCTCGGTGGACCGGGGAGCTGTTTTTT
.,.,TRBJ2-7,TRBV27,CASSLRGGGTYEQYF,TGTGCCAGCAGTTTAAGGGGGGGCGGAACCTACGAGCAGTACTTC
.,.,TRBJ2-2,TRBV18,CASSPDSSGELFF,TGTGCCAGCTCACCTGACAGTTCCGGGGAGCTGTTTTTT
TRBD2,.,TRBJ2-3,TRBV24-1,CATSGILRGGLSTDTQYF,TGTGCCACCAGTGGGATCCTGCGGGGGGGACTTAGCACAGATACGCAGTATTTT
.,once,TRBJ2-7,TRBV6-5,CASSPGGEQYF,TGTGCCAGCAGCCCCGGAGGCGAGCAGTACTTC
TRBD1,.,TRBJ1-2,TRBV7-9,CASSSGQNYGYTF,TGTGCCAGCAGCTCGGGACAGAACTATGGCTACACCTTC
TRBD1,.,TRBJ2-2,TRBV5-1,CASSTGETGELFF,TGCGCCAGCAGCACAGGGGAAACCGGGGAGCTGTTTTTT
.,.,TRBJ1-3,TRBV7-2,CASSLWATSSGNTIYF,TGTGCCAGCAGCTTATGGGCCACTAGCTCTGGAAACACCATATATTTT
.,.,TRBJ2-1,TRBV2,CASSEASREQFF,TGTGCCAGCAGTGAAGCGTCACGAGAGCAGTTCTTC
.,.,TRBJ2-5,TRBV5-1,CASSLAGTSQETQYF,TGCGCCAGCAGCTTGGCCGGGACAAGTCAAGAGACCCAGTACTTC
TRBD2,.,TRBJ2-1,TRBV18,CASSPLGQRGYNEQFF,TGTGCCAGCTCACCATTGGGTCAGCGGGGGTACAATGAGCAGTTCTTC
.,.,TRBJ2-1,TRBV9,CASSVVGRGDEQFF,TGTGCCAGCAGCGTAGTAGGCAGGGGCGATGAGCAGTTCTTC
TRBD1,.,TRBJ1-4,TRBV5-1,CASSAGQVNEKLFF,TGCGCCAGCAGCGCGGGACAGGTTAATGAAAAACTGTTTTTT
.,few,TRBJ2-7,TRBV7-9,CASSPSGVFYEQYF,TGTGCCAGCAGCCCATCCGGGGTTTTCTACGAGCAGTACTTC
TRBD1,.,TRBJ2-3,TRBV18,CASSPVGTGQGTQYF,TGTGCCAGCTCACCAGTGGGGACAGGGCAGGGGACGCAGTATTTT
TRBD1,.,TRBJ1-2,TRBV20-1,CSAGGNYGYTF,TGCAGCGCAGGGGGCAATTATGGCTACACCTTC
.,.,TRBJ2-2,TRBV7-3,CASSSTGRSTGELFF,TGTGCCAGCAGCTCCACCGGTCGGAGCACCGGGGAGCTGTTTTTT
.,.,TRBJ1-2,TRBV3-1/TRBV3-2,CASSQDLGGLGYGYTF,TGTGCCAGCAGCCAAGATCTTGGGGGCTTGGGCTATGGCTACACCTTC
.,.,TRBJ2-7,TRBV6-5,CASSLAGYEQYF,TGTGCCAGCAGTTTGGCGGGCTACGAGCAGTACTTC
TRBD1,once,TRBJ1-4,TRBV7-9,CASSSGQPREKLFF,TGTGCCAGCAGCTCGGGACAGCCTAGGGAAAAACTGTTTTTT
.,.,TRBJ2-7,TRBV7-2,CASSLAFREQYF,TGTGCCAGCAGCTTAGCCTTTCGCGAGCAGTACTTC
TRBD1,.,TRBJ2-1,TRBV7-9,CASSSPGTAYNEQFF,TGTGCCAGCAGCTCCCCCGGGACAGCTTACAATGAGCAGTTCTTC
TRBD2,few,TRBJ2-5,TRBV6-5,CASSYGTNQETQYF,TGTGCCAGCAGTTACGGGACTAACCAAGAGACCCAGTACTTC
.,once,TRBJ2-3,TRBV3-1/TRBV3-2,CASSLTDTQYF,TGTGCCAGCAGCCTCACAGATACGCAGTATTTT
.,.,TRBJ1-1,TRBV5-6,CASSLSGRNTEAFF,TGTGCCAGCAGCCTCTCGGGGAGGAACACTGAAGCTTTCTTT
.,.,TRBJ1-1,TRBV5-1,CASSLTGLNTEAFF,TGCGCCAGCAGCCTGACAGGCTTGAACACTGAAGCTTTCTTT
.,.,TRBJ2-2,TRBV7-3,CASSLTGTTGELFF,TGTGCCAGCAGCTTAACCGGAACCACCGGGGAGCTGTTTTTT
.,.,TRBJ1-6,TRBV19,CASNDRWNSPLHF,TGTGCCAGTAACGACAGGTGGAATTCACCCCTCCACTTT
.,.,TRBJ2-1,TRBV3-1/TRBV3-2,CASTLAGYHSDEQFF,TGTGCCAGCACTCTCGCGGGGTATCACTCCGATGAGCAGTTCTTC
.,once,TRBJ2-7,TRBV7-2,CASSKRRSYEQYF,TGTGCCAGCAGCAAGAGGAGATCCTACGAGCAGTACTTC
.,.,TRBJ1-4,TRBV6-5,CASARWGMTNEKLFF,TGTGCCAGCGCACGGTGGGGAATGACTAATGAAAAACTGTTTTTT
TRBD2,.,TRBJ2-1,TRBV6-2/TRBV6-3,CASSYPGTSGGSGEQFF,TGTGCCAGCAGTTACCCCGGGACTAGCGGGGGGTCTGGGGAGCAGTTCTTC
.,.,TRBJ1-6,TRBV19,CASTPDRFGNFRPLHF,TGTGCCAGTACCCCTGACAGGTTTGGTAATTTTAGACCCCTCCACTTT
TRBD1,.,TRBJ1-2,TRBV5-4,CASIADRADYGYTF,TGTGCCAGCATCGCGGACAGGGCTGACTATGGCTACACCTTC
TRBD1,.,TRBJ2-7,TRBV5-1,CASSLARGQGRSYEQYF,TGCGCCAGCAGCTTGGCTAGGGGACAGGGTCGTTCCTACGAGCAGTACTTC